This T cell receptor (beta chain) was identified during a study of T cells after somatic rescue of genetic block. With V trimmed by 2 bases and J by 8 bases, 6 bases remained unmatched. Germline V gives CDR1 MNHNS, CDR2 SASEGT. The CDR3 runs to 14 residues. TCRdb's table, derived via immunoSEQ multiplex PCR, lists solely in-frame clones and lacks some. This repertoire shows 110,000 or so clones, just over 90% found once; its top ten account for about 1.5%. The receptor's source is a young woman. Sample: peripheral blood mononuclear cells (PBMCs). This chain links TRBV6-1 with TRBJ2-3; 8 nucleotides line up with TRBD2. Here the CDR3 reads CASSEPQAGGTQYF. DNA of the CDR3: TGTGCCAGCAGTGAACCACAGGCGGGGGGTACGCAGTATTTT.